Reported below is one T cell receptor beta chain. Its antigen specificity is not known. Per-base quality was not reported, and no clone a single base away is much larger than it. Reading the germline V gene gives CDR1 MNHEY and CDR2 SVGEGT. The CDR3, from cysteine to phenylalanine, totals 15 residues. Solely the CDR3 DNA is kept, with 45 bases framed from the first base. The germline V end is reduced by 5 bases and the J end by 1 base; junction bases left unmatched: 4. The data belong to a study of response to subunit inactivated influenza vaccine (dated by TCRdb to 2017 to 2018). Regarding the complete study: Deep quantitative profiling of the T cell receptor repertoire was used in the study to follow responses to a trivalent subunit inactivated influenza vaccine. Findings and caveats that apply to the study as a whole: It was suggested by the authors that each seasonal influenza vaccination may recruit only a limited number of new T cells.

Libraries came from RT-PCR. Sequencing relied on an Illumina HiSeq 2500. The raw public data were reprocessed by TCRdb itself: fastp quality trimming at Q25, MiXCR clonotype calling, in-frame beta chains only. Each record represents a unique CDR3 protein, reported with the most common genes and DNA among its rows. Present in this sample are about 540,000 distinct CDR3 sequences, around 21% of which were seen just once. The ten largest clones capture approximately 3% of the sample. These data also featured in a second study, about T cells expressing NK-cell markers. From that second study: TCR beta cDNA libraries were prepared using 5'RACE template switching, which introduced a universal primer site and unique molecular identifiers. Fewer than ten donors provided sorted CD3+CD56+NKG2C+, CD3+CD56+NKG2C- and CD3+CD56-NKG2C+ T-cell subsets, whose TCR beta-chain repertoires were profiled. Among the eight sequenced donors, seven were HCMV-seropositive and one was HCMV-seronegative. To restrict sorting to alphabetaTCR-expressing T cells, an anti-gammadeltaTCR antibody was added in several experiments. For five or six donors, the dominant CD3+CD56+NKG2C+ clonotypes were among the top 10 CD8+ clonotypes and accounted for about 1.0-8% of CD8+ T cells. Those dominant clonotypes were again the most abundant among CD3+CD56-NKG2C+ cells in several donors, at roughly 28.3-60.1%. Whether the expanded NKG2C-expressing T cell clones were specific for HCMV antigens remained unclear. Randomly selected healthy volunteers, three men and five women, were used as the eight sequenced donors. A commercial ELISA kit detecting HCMV-specific IgG in serum was used to determine HCMV serostatus. Peripheral blood mononuclear cells were isolated from blood by Ficoll density gradient centrifugation. Magnetic immunoseparation with Miltenyi isolation kits was used to isolate CD4+ and CD8+ T cells from PBMC. Priming for cDNA synthesis came from the TCR beta constant segment, and two successive PCR amplification steps followed. Illumina HiSeq 2000/2500, MiSeq or NextSeq was used to sequence libraries as 2 x 150 bp reads. MIGEC handled demultiplexing of the reads and grouping by UMI, while MiTCR was used to assemble and quantify clonotypes. To remove erroneous sequences, TCR cDNA sequences were retained only when supported by two or more reads. The tcR package was used for downstream repertoire analysis, with clonotypes matched between fractions based on CDR3 nucleotide sequence plus V segment. Antigen specificity was annotated against VDJdb with VDJmatch, allowing one amino acid substitution in CDR3.

The sequence links TRBV6-2 or TRBV6-3 to TRBJ2-1; 8 central bases correspond to TRBD1. The clonotype was recovered from a man between 50 and 59 years old who received an inactivated influenza vaccine. Donor details come from another sample of the same person, matched by shared clones. The source material was CD4+ T cells sorted from PBMCs, sampled about 13 days after vaccination. The nucleotide sequence reads TGTGCCAGCAGTAACACAGGGGGGTCCTACAATGAGCAGTTCTTC. This encodes CASSNTGGSYNEQFF.